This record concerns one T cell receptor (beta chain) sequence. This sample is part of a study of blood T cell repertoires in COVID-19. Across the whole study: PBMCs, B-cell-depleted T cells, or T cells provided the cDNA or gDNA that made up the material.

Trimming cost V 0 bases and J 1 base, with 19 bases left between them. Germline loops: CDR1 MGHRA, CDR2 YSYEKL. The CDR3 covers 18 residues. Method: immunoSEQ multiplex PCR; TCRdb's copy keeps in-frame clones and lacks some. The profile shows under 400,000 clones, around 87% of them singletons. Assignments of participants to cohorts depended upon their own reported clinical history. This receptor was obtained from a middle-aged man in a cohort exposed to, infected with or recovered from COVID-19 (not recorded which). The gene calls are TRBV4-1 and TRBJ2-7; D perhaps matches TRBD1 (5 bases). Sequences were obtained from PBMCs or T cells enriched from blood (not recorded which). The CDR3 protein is CASSQDSGSGSGSYEQYF. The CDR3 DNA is TGCGCCAGCAGCCAAGATTCAGGGTCCGGCAGTGGATCCTACGAGCAGTACTTC.